Shown below are 31 T cell receptor beta chains from a single sample sequenced in a study of T cells in Graves' hyperthyroidism and ophthalmopathy. RNA transcripts yielded amplified TCR beta CDR3 regions. First-round RT-PCR of the TCR CDR3 relied on the HTBI primer set. TCRdb recomputed calls from the multiplex PCR reads with MiXCR, one row per CDR3 protein. The table lists a few hundred thousand distinct CDR3 sequences, about 15% of them singletons. The sequenced sample was blood. The receptors come from a woman aged 40 to 50 with Graves' hyperthyroidism that later progressed to Graves' ophthalmopathy.

This clonotype was observed a handful of times. This sequence joins TRBV5-5 and TRBJ1-6; 10 nucleotides line up with TRBD1. This CDR3 is 16 amino acids long. With V trimmed by 4 bases and J by 7 bases, 8 bases remained unmatched. Germline V gives CDR1 SGHKS, CDR2 YYEKEE (reference sequence). This chain's CDR3 is CASSTSLGQGNSPLHF. The CDR3 DNA sequence: TGTGCCAGCAGCACCTCTTTGGGACAGGGGAATTCACCCCTCCACTTT. Filled out from reference TRBV5-5 and TRBJ1-6, the complete variable domain reads DAGVTQSPTHLIKTRGQQVTLRCSPISGHKSVSWYQQVLGQGPQFIFQYYEKEERGRGNFPDRFSARQFPNYSSELNVNALLLGDSALYLCASSTSLGQGNSPLHFGNGTRLTVT.

This clonotype was recorded at least ten times. The chain joins TRBV20-1 to TRBJ2-7, with 7 bases identical to TRBD1. The ends lost 7 bases at V and 2 bases at J; junction bases unmatched: 5. Germline-derived CDR1 and CDR2 are DFQATT and SNEGSKA (reference sequence). The CDR3 extends over 12 amino acids. Here the CDR3 reads CSGRTGTYEQYF. CDR3 coding DNA: TGCAGTGGCAGGACAGGTACCTACGAGCAGTACTTC.

This clonotype was recorded at least ten times. The chain uses TRBV10-3 and TRBJ2-3; 7 bases line up with TRBD2. Germline V gives CDR1 ENHRY, CDR2 SYGVKD. The CDR3 has 14 residues. V lost 10 bases to trimming and J lost 6 bases; unmatched junction nucleotides: 13. CDR3 sequence: CATRGRETRDTQYF. In nucleotides, the CDR3 is TGTGCCACCAGAGGGCGGGAGACGAGGGATACGCAGTATTTT.

In this sample, this clonotype turned up many times. The chain links TRBV20-1 to TRBJ2-4; D is ambiguous. V shed 2 bases and J shed 1 base, with 12 bases lying between them. The CDR3 sequence is 15 residues long. CDR1 and CDR2 (germline): DFQATT, SNEGSKA (reference sequence). DNA for the CDR3: TGCAGTGCTAGACCCGCCCAATTCGCCAAAAACATTCAGTACTTC. It codes for CSARPAQFAKNIQYF.

This clonotype was recorded many times. V gene TRBV28 combines with J gene TRBJ2-3; TRBD2 matches at 9 bases. V shed 10 bases, J shed 5 bases, and the junction held 10 bases outside the gene matches. There are 14 residues in the CDR3. The germline gives CDR1 MDHEN, CDR2 SYDVKM. Here the CDR3 reads CAIDASGIRDTQYF. In nucleotides, the CDR3 is TGTGCCATTGACGCTAGCGGGATTCGAGATACGCAGTATTTT.

This clonotype has just a few counts. V is TRBV30 and J is TRBJ2-3; 10 positions match TRBD1. The CDR3 sequence is 15 residues long. Trimming at V came to 0 bases and at J to 4 bases, leaving 4 bases not matched to a gene. CDR1 and CDR2 from the germline V gene are GTSNPN and SVGIG (reference sequence). The DNA of the CDR3 is TGTGCCTGGAGTGTGGGGACAGGGGAAGCAGATACGCAGTATTTT. Encoded protein: CAWSVGTGEADTQYF.

The V call is TRBV28, the J call TRBJ1-1; TRBD1 agrees at 12 bases. Per the germline V gene, CDR1 is MDHEN and CDR2 is SYDVKM. The CDR3 runs 16 residues. V was clipped by 3 bases and J by 0 bases; unmatched bases: 2. The CDR3 nucleotides read TGTGCCAGCAGTTTCGGGACAGGGGGCCTGAACACTGAAGCTTTCTTT. This encodes CASSFGTGGLNTEAFF.

This clonotype was seen at least ten times. V is TRBV12-3 or TRBV12-4 and J is TRBJ2-2; D gene uncertain. The V end was cut by 3 bases, the J end by 6 bases, with 11 bases between. This CDR3 contains 14 residues. The CDR3 DNA reads TGTGCCAGCAGTTTGTTTGGGGAAGCCGGGGAGCTGTTTTTT. It is translated as CASSLFGEAGELFF.

This clonotype came up many times. J is TRBJ2-1 and V is TRBV3-1, with TRBD2 matching 8 bases. Trimming took 0 bases from V and 8 from J; bases not matched to a gene: 15. There are 18 residues in the CDR3. Germline CDR1 and CDR2: LGHDT and YNNKEL (reference sequence). In DNA form, the CDR3 reads TGTGCCAGCAGCCAAGATCTCATCAGCGGGGGACGCAGGGATGAGCAGTTCTTC. Protein product: CASSQDLISGGRRDEQFF.

Many counts were recorded for this clonotype. The rearrangement joins TRBV24-1 to TRBJ2-3; no reliable D call. CDR3 size: 12 residues. Germline-derived CDR1 and CDR2 are KGHDR and SFDVKD. V was cut by 1 base and J by 5 bases, with 3 bases left in between. The CDR3, as DNA: TGTGCCACCAGTGATTTAAGAGATACGCAGTATTTT. It specifies CATSDLRDTQYF.

This clonotype was recorded at least ten times. The chain is built from TRBV28 and TRBJ2-2; weak D call: TRBD1 (6 bases). Trimming stripped 8 bases from V and 7 bases from J, with 17 bases between. The CDR3 is 14 amino acids. Germline V gene data show CDR1 as MDHEN and CDR2 as SYDVKM. The CDR3 DNA follows: TGTGCCAGCCGTGGTGGACAGCATTACGGGGAGCTGTTTTTT. It encodes CASRGGQHYGELFF.

In DNA form, the CDR3 reads TGTGCCAGCAGCGTCAGGGACGGCTACGAGCAGTACTTC. This gives the protein CASSVRDGYEQYF. This chain joins TRBV9 and TRBJ2-7; the D gene could be TRBD1 or TRBD2 (5 bases each). Between the trimmed V and J ends, which lost 2 bases and 3 bases, there was a span of 9 bases. Germline V gene lookup returns CDR1 SGDLS and CDR2 YYNGEE. CDR3 length equals 13 residues.

V gene TRBV5-4 combines with J gene TRBJ1-1; D gene ambiguous. V gave up 3 bases and J gave up 5 bases, with 14 bases separating them. Germline assignment: CDR1 SGHNT and CDR2 YYREEE (reference sequence). The CDR3 has 14 residues. CDR3 in DNA: TGTGCCAGCAGCTCCCCAAGGGATGTAACTGAAGCTTTCTTT. This gives the protein CASSSPRDVTEAFF.

This clonotype was seen repeatedly, ten times or more. This chain uses TRBV20-1 with TRBJ2-7, with D possibly TRBD2 on 6 matching bases. In germline, CDR1 is DFQATT, CDR2 SNEGSKA (reference sequence). The CDR3 loop spans 13 amino acids. Trimming shortened V by 4 bases and J by 2 bases, and 12 bases separated the two germline ends. The CDR3 reads CSANSGGAYEQYF. CDR3 nucleotide sequence: TGCAGTGCTAATAGCGGAGGCGCCTACGAGCAGTACTTC.

This clonotype has a count of ten or more. The chain links TRBV2 to TRBJ1-2; TRBD1 matches at 8 bases. This CDR3 has 13 residues. Germline loops: CDR1 SNHLY, CDR2 FYNNEI. Germline trimming cut 11 bases from V and 4 bases from J; bases unmatched to any gene: 9. The CDR3 here is CACGQGLLYGYTF. CDR3 bases: TGTGCCTGTGGACAGGGTCTTCTCTATGGCTACACCTTC.

Only a few counts were recorded for this clonotype. The rearrangement joins TRBV19 to TRBJ2-1; D not resolved. The CDR3 consists of 17 residues. The germline V and J ends were trimmed by 3 bases and 4 bases, with 19 bases remaining between them. Germline assignment: CDR1 LNHDA and CDR2 SQIVND (reference sequence). CDR3 amino acids: CASSIAGLIMKYNEQFF. The CDR3 nucleotides are TGTGCCAGTAGTATCGCCGGGCTTATCATGAAGTACAATGAGCAGTTCTTC. The entire variable domain, with the rest obtained from reference TRBV19 and TRBJ2-1, is as follows: DGGITQSPKYLFRKEGQNVTLSCEQNLNHDAMYWYRQDPGQGLRLIYYSQIVNDFQKGDIAEGYSVSREKKESFPLTVTSAQKNPTAFYLCASSIAGLIMKYNEQFFGPGTRLTVL.

Turning to this clonotype: One end of the junction does not line up with germline, which may come from a read error. The chain carries TRBV4-1 and TRBJ1-6; possible D gene TRBD1, 5 bases. The CDR3 has 15 amino acids. Germline CDR1 is MGHRA and CDR2 is YSYEKL. The CDR3 region has the DNA TGCACCAGCAGCCAAGAGGGCAGGGCCAATTCACCCCTCCACTTT. Translation: CTSSQEGRANSPLHF.

This clonotype occurred many times. This rearrangement joins TRBV7-9 to TRBJ1-2, with D hard to call. The CDR3 length is 14 residues. The germline gives CDR1 SEHNR, CDR2 FQNEAQ (reference sequence). Trimming removed 1 base from V and 3 bases from J, with 9 bases in between. DNA for the CDR3: TGTGCCAGCAGCTTAGATGCACTCGACTATGGCTACACCTTC. As protein: CASSLDALDYGYTF.

This clonotype was detected ten times or more. V is TRBV5-4 and J is TRBJ2-1; possibly TRBD2 for D (5 bases). Trimming took off 1 base at V and 12 bases at J, with 11 bases between the two ends. The CDR3 is 12 amino acids. Germline CDR1 SGHNT, CDR2 YYREEE (reference sequence). CDR3 amino acids: CASSLSQAAQFF. The CDR3 region has the DNA TGTGCCAGCAGCTTGTCACAAGCGGCGCAGTTCTTC.

Ten or more counts support this clonotype. The CDR3 reads CAWSVGGARDTQYF. The CDR3 DNA reads as TGTGCCTGGAGTGTAGGTGGGGCCAGAGATACGCAGTATTTT. V usage is TRBV30 and J usage is TRBJ2-3, with D perhaps matching TRBD1 (5 bases). The germline V and J ends were trimmed by 0 bases and 5 bases, with 12 bases remaining between them. The CDR3 has 14 amino acids. CDR1 is GTSNPN and CDR2 is SVGIG in the germline V gene (reference sequence).

This clonotype has ten or more counts. The rearrangement links TRBV12-3 or TRBV12-4 to TRBJ2-1; 7 bases fit TRBD2. The CDR3 runs to 14 residues. Trimming took 6 bases from V and 3 from J; bases not matched to a gene: 5. CDR3 amino acids: CASRRAGSYNEQFF. For the CDR3, the DNA is TGTGCCAGCAGGCGAGCGGGGAGCTACAATGAGCAGTTCTTC.

A word on this clonotype: This clone may be a read error of a much larger clone one base away. The chain carries TRBV7-3 and TRBJ2-2, with no clear D. The CDR3 loop spans 13 amino acids. Germline V lookup: CDR1 SGHTA, CDR2 FQGTGA. V was trimmed by 2 bases and J by 7 bases, leaving 8 bases between them. The CDR3 spells CASSLGCSGELFF. DNA for the CDR3: TGTGCCAGCAGCTTAGGATGTAGCGGGGAGCTGTTTTTT.

This clonotype was observed at least ten times. V and J are TRBV27 and TRBJ2-7; D gene unclear. CDR3 length: 13 amino acids. Germline CDR1 reads MNHEY; CDR2 reads SMNVEV (reference sequence). The ends were cut back, 4 bases at V and 0 bases at J, with 7 bases in the middle. The CDR3 spells CASSSINSYEQYF. The DNA for the CDR3 is TGTGCCAGCAGTTCGATCAACTCCTACGAGCAGTACTTC.

In its sample, this clonotype was seen many times. CDR3 sequence (DNA): TGTGCCAGCAGTTTATGGGAGGGATCCTTGAATGAGCAGTTCTTC. Its protein is CASSLWEGSLNEQFF. This chain connects TRBV28 to TRBJ2-1; perhaps TRBD2 as D (6 bases). There are 15 residues in the CDR3. Between the trimmed V and J ends, which lost 0 bases and 7 bases, there was a span of 13 bases. Germline CDR1 MDHEN, CDR2 SYDVKM.

This clonotype was recorded many times. The chain employs TRBV28 and TRBJ2-7, with D maybe TRBD1 (6 bases). The CDR3 sequence is 12 residues long. Trimming left V 8 bases short and J 5 bases short, with 13 bases between. CDR1 is MDHEN and CDR2 is SYDVKM in the germline V gene. For the CDR3, the DNA is TGTGCCAGCCTAATCAGGGGACACGAGCAGTACTTC. Its protein product is CASLIRGHEQYF.

About this clonotype: The CDR3 end shows no conserved phenylalanine or tryptophan, and so a read error is likely. The rearrangement uses TRBV7-2 and TRBJ1-2; D not resolved. V was cut by 2 bases and J by 4 bases, with 8 bases left in between. The CDR3 spans 13 residues. Germline V gene sequence: CDR1 SGHTA, CDR2 FQGNSA. CDR3 DNA: TGTGCCAGCAGCTTAATGGTTAGCTATGGCTACACCTTA. Amino acids: CASSLMVSYGYTL.

The table lists this clonotype with many counts. The chain has TRBV28 and TRBJ2-7, with 8 bases fitting TRBD1. The CDR3 runs to 13 residues. The J segment lost 2 bases and the V segment lost 7 bases, leaving 4 bases of the junction unmatched. Per germline, CDR1 MDHEN and CDR2 SYDVKM. The CDR3 nucleotides are TGTGCCAGCACCCCGGGACAGGCCTACGAGCAGTACTTC. Amino acids: CASTPGQAYEQYF.

In its sample, this clonotype was seen a few times. The chain combines TRBV20-1 with TRBJ2-3, with a tentative D call TRBD2 (6 bases). CDR3 length equals 13 residues. V was cut by 6 bases and J by 2 bases, with 12 bases left in between. Germline values: CDR1 DFQATT, CDR2 SNEGSKA (reference sequence). CDR3 region: CSASGLFTDTQYF. The CDR3 DNA reads as TGCAGTGCCTCGGGACTCTTCACAGATACGCAGTATTTT.

The V and J genes are TRBV6-2 or TRBV6-3 and TRBJ2-5; TRBD2 matches at 7 bases. There are 15 residues in the CDR3. The germline gives CDR1 MNHEY, CDR2 SVGEGT. The V gene end was trimmed by 11 bases and the J gene end by 1 base; junction bases not matched to a gene: 13. CDR3 in amino acids: CAHGNLAVVQETQYF. CDR3 nucleotides: TGTGCCCACGGGAATCTAGCGGTCGTCCAAGAGACCCAGTACTTC.

In this sample, this clonotype turned up many times. The chain combines TRBV30 with TRBJ2-7, with D unclear. Germline-derived CDR1 and CDR2 are GTSNPN and SVGIG (reference sequence). Trimming removed 0 bases from V and 0 bases from J, with 9 bases in between. This CDR3 has 14 amino acids. Here the CDR3 reads CAWSVSGGSYEQYF. CDR3 nucleotide sequence: TGTGCCTGGAGTGTATCAGGTGGCTCCTACGAGCAGTACTTC.

This clonotype occurred many times. This rearrangement joins TRBV12-3 or TRBV12-4 to TRBJ2-1; TRBD1 is a possible D gene (6 bases). CDR3 length: 16 amino acids. Trimming pared 7 bases from V and 2 bases from J, leaving 18 bases between. The CDR3 sequence: CASTSTGRGTYNEQFF. The CDR3 coding sequence is TGTGCCAGCACCTCAACGGGCAGGGGAACCTACAATGAGCAGTTCTTC.